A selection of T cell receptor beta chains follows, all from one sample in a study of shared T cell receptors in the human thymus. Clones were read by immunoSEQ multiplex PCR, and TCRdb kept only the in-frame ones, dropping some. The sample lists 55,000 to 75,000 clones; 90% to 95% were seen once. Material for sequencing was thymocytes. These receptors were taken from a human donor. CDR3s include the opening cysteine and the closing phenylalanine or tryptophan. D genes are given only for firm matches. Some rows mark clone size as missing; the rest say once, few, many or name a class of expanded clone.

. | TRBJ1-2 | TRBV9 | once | CASSAGGANYGYTF | TGTGCCAGCAGTGCAGGCGGCGCTAACTATGGCTACACCTTC
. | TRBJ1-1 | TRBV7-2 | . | CASSSLMDTEAFF | TGTGCCAGCAGCTCTTTGATGGACACTGAAGCTTTCTTT
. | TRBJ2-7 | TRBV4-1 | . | CASSQVVHNPSSWMVEQYF | TGCGCCAGCAGCCAAGTAGTCCATAACCCCTCTTCTTGGATGGTCGAGCAGTACTTC
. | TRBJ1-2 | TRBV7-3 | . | CASSSDSGSDYGYTF | TGTGCCAGCAGCTCAGATTCGGGGTCGGACTATGGCTACACCTTC
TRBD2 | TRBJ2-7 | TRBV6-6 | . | CASRLSSGGYPYEQYF | TGTGCCAGCAGACTGTCGAGCGGGGGTTACCCCTACGAGCAGTACTTC
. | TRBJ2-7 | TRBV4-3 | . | CASSQDKTHEQYF | TGCGCCAGCAGCCAAGATAAGACACACGAGCAGTACTTC
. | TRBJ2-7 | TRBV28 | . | CASSFFSGSNYEQYF | TGTGCCAGCAGTTTTTTTTCAGGCTCCAACTACGAGCAGTACTTC
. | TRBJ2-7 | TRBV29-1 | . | CSVGQGIDEQYF | TGCAGCGTTGGCCAGGGTATCGACGAGCAGTACTTC
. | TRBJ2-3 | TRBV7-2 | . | CASSSRVEGPDTQYF | TGTGCCAGCAGCTCTAGAGTCGAGGGCCCAGATACGCAGTATTTT
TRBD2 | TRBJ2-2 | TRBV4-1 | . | CASSHLRLAGVTGELFF | TGCGCCAGCAGCCATCTTCGACTAGCGGGGGTCACCGGGGAGCTGTTTTTT
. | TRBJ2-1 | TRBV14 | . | CASSPRAGLYNEQFF | TGTGCCAGCAGCCCTCGGGCGGGGCTCTACAATGAGCAGTTCTTC
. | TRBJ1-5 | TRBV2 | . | CASSRPGQGTLNSNRPQHF | TGTGCCAGCAGTCGACCGGGACAAGGAACGCTGAATAGCAATCGGCCCCAGCATTTT
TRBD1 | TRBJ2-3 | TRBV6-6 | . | CASSYRDRVADTQYF | TGTGCCAGCAGTTACCGGGACAGGGTGGCAGATACGCAGTATTTT
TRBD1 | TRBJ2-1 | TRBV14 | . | CASSQDSGTGSYNEQFF | TGTGCCAGCAGCCAAGATTCCGGGACAGGTTCCTACAATGAGCAGTTCTTC
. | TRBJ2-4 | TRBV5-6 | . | CASSPTGGGLAGQKNIQYF | TGTGCCAGCAGTCCGACAGGGGGAGGGCTAGCGGGGCAGAAAAACATTCAGTACTTC
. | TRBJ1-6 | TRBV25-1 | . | CASRPRVIGPNDSPLHF | TGTGCCAGCAGACCTAGGGTGATTGGGCCTAATGATTCACCCCTCCACTTT
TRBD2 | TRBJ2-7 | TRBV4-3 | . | CASSQVSGGAGEQYF | TGCGCCAGCAGCCAAGTATCCGGGGGGGCCGGGGAGCAGTACTTC
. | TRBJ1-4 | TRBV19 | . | CASSIEGIKATNEKLFF | TGTGCCAGTAGTATAGAAGGAATCAAAGCAACTAATGAAAAACTGTTTTTT
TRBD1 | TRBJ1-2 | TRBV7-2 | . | CASSFAGGIIYGYTF | TGTGCCAGCAGCTTTGCAGGGGGTATAATCTATGGCTACACCTTC
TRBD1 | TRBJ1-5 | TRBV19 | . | CASSMKGAPNQPQHF | TGTGCCAGTAGTATGAAGGGGGCCCCCAATCAGCCCCAGCATTTT
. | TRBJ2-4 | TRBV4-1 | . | CASAPDSLENIQYF | TGCGCCAGCGCCCCGGACAGCCTCGAAAACATTCAGTACTTC
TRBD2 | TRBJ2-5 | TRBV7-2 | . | CASSLKRGRVETQYF | TGTGCCAGCAGCTTAAAGCGGGGGCGGGTGGAGACCCAGTACTTC
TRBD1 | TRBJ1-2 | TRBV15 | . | CATSQGVYGYTF | TGTGCCACCAGCCAGGGGGTTTATGGCTACACCTTC
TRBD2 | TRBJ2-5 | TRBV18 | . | CASSPPGASGGSGETQYF | TGTGCCAGCTCACCGCCGGGAGCTAGCGGGGGTTCCGGAGAGACCCAGTACTTC
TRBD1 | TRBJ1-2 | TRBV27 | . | CASSPGTGLFGYTF | TGTGCCAGCAGCCCCGGGACAGGCCTCTTTGGGTACACCTTC
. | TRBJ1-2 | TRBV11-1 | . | CASSPRGGGYTF | TGTGCCAGCAGCCCCAGGGGAGGGGGCTACACCTTC